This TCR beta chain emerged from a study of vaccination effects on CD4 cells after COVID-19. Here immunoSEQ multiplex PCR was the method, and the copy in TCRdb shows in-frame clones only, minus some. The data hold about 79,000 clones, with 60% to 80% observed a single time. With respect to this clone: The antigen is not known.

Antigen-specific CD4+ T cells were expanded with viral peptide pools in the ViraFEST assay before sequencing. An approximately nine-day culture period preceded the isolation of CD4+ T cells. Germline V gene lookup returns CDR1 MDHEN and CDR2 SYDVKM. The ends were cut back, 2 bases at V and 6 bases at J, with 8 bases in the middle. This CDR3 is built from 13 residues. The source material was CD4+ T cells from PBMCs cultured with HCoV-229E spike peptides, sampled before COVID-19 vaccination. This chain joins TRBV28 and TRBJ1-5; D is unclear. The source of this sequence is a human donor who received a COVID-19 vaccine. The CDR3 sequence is CASSLTRVQPQHF. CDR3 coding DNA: TGTGCCAGCAGTTTAACGAGGGTTCAGCCCCAGCATTTT. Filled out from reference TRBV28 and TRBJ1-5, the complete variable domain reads DVKVTQSSRYLVKRTGEKVFLECVQDMDHENMFWYRQDPGLGLRLIYFSYDVKMKEKGDIPEGYSVSREKKERFSLILESASTNQTSMYLCASSLTRVQPQHFGDGTRLSIL.